This is a list of T cell receptor beta chains from one sample in a study of response to subunit inactivated influenza vaccine. Each CDR3 protein gets one entry after TCRdb re-called the RT-PCR reads with MiXCR. The sample has hundreds of thousands of distinct CDR3 sequences; less than 20% are singletons. This material consisted of PBMCs from blood, taken about 5 days after vaccination. These receptor sequences come from a man in his forties or fifties who received an inactivated influenza vaccine. The CDR3 runs from the conserved cysteine through the conserved F or W. Fields, in order: CDR3 protein, J gene, V gene, clone size. Clone size, where shown, is once, few, many, or a class for clones that have expanded.

CDR3 protein: CASSLDREVYEQYF
J gene: TRBJ2-7
V gene: TRBV5-1
clone size: few

CDR3 protein: CASSLRPGGNSPLHF
J gene: TRBJ1-6
V gene: TRBV7-6
clone size: many

CDR3 protein: CATSRDQLGTGANVLTF
J gene: TRBJ2-6
V gene: TRBV15
clone size: NA

CDR3 protein: CASSFPNRGGGPQHF
J gene: TRBJ1-5
V gene: TRBV6-2/TRBV6-3
clone size: NA

CDR3 protein: CASSAGGAQFF
J gene: TRBJ2-1
V gene: TRBV7-8
clone size: NA

CDR3 protein: CASNKDSFNSPLHF
J gene: TRBJ1-6
V gene: TRBV12-3/TRBV12-4
clone size: NA

CDR3 protein: CASNTGTGIHEQYF
J gene: TRBJ2-7
V gene: TRBV28
clone size: NA

CDR3 protein: CASNNRKGWGYEQFF
J gene: NA
V gene: TRBV28
clone size: NA

CDR3 protein: CASSMTRAGNEQFF
J gene: TRBJ2-1
V gene: TRBV7-6
clone size: few

CDR3 protein: CASSPGSAGEQYF
J gene: TRBJ2-7
V gene: TRBV11-2
clone size: NA

CDR3 protein: CAISDPPRGPDTQYF
J gene: TRBJ2-3
V gene: TRBV10-3
clone size: few

CDR3 protein: CASSGRRGHDLVGTEAFF
J gene: TRBJ1-1
V gene: TRBV27
clone size: NA

CDR3 protein: CASRKTGGNTEAFF
J gene: TRBJ1-1
V gene: TRBV6-1
clone size: few

CDR3 protein: CASSPFLTGTAYGYTF
J gene: TRBJ1-2
V gene: TRBV9
clone size: few

CDR3 protein: CASGVTGINEQYF
J gene: TRBJ2-7
V gene: TRBV2
clone size: NA

CDR3 protein: CASSLGGPAGYGYTF
J gene: TRBJ1-2
V gene: TRBV12-3/TRBV12-4
clone size: few

CDR3 protein: CASSLLLRLSYNSPLHF
J gene: TRBJ1-6
V gene: TRBV28
clone size: NA

CDR3 protein: CATSRPGTAIGYGYTF
J gene: TRBJ1-2
V gene: TRBV15
clone size: few

CDR3 protein: CATSRQGAGNQPQHF
J gene: TRBJ1-5
V gene: TRBV15
clone size: NA

CDR3 protein: CATSRDGQENSPLHF
J gene: TRBJ1-6
V gene: TRBV15
clone size: few

CDR3 protein: CASSLTGNSNQPQHF
J gene: TRBJ1-5
V gene: TRBV5-1
clone size: many

CDR3 protein: CASSPLGTGQNYGYTF
J gene: TRBJ1-2
V gene: TRBV18
clone size: NA

CDR3 protein: CSAKGLAIFGQYF
J gene: TRBJ2-7
V gene: TRBV20-1
clone size: NA

CDR3 protein: CASSLDPGTGANEQYF
J gene: TRBJ2-7
V gene: TRBV5-1
clone size: few

CDR3 protein: CSVHHRGLYNEQFF
J gene: TRBJ2-1
V gene: TRBV29-1
clone size: NA

CDR3 protein: CSARDFPEQFF
J gene: TRBJ2-1
V gene: TRBV20-1
clone size: many

CDR3 protein: CASSLALITGELFF
J gene: TRBJ2-2
V gene: TRBV7-2
clone size: few

CDR3 protein: CASSPTYGTDTQYF
J gene: TRBJ2-3
V gene: TRBV7-9
clone size: many

CDR3 protein: CASSSPGEGNEQFF
J gene: TRBJ2-1
V gene: TRBV7-9
clone size: NA

CDR3 protein: CASSYTRDRSKEQFF
J gene: TRBJ2-1
V gene: TRBV6-2/TRBV6-3
clone size: NA

CDR3 protein: CASSSSPGRLSNQPQHF
J gene: TRBJ1-5
V gene: TRBV28
clone size: few

CDR3 protein: CASSPGGLTLAKNIQYF
J gene: TRBJ2-4
V gene: TRBV7-3
clone size: few

CDR3 protein: CASSPPLAGGGTDTQYF
J gene: TRBJ2-3
V gene: TRBV5-1
clone size: NA

CDR3 protein: CASSQFADGASGNTIYF
J gene: TRBJ1-3
V gene: TRBV7-2
clone size: NA

CDR3 protein: CASGHELGNNEQFF
J gene: TRBJ2-1
V gene: TRBV12-3/TRBV12-4
clone size: NA

CDR3 protein: CSVQPGVHEQYF
J gene: TRBJ2-7
V gene: TRBV29-1
clone size: few

CDR3 protein: CASSPLAAGDNEQFF
J gene: TRBJ2-1
V gene: TRBV25-1
clone size: NA

CDR3 protein: CAVPLGTGRGYGYTF
J gene: TRBJ1-2
V gene: TRBV7-9
clone size: NA

CDR3 protein: CSARDTLLSSPLHF
J gene: TRBJ1-6
V gene: TRBV20-1
clone size: NA

CDR3 protein: CSVRGPGKQETQYF
J gene: TRBJ2-5
V gene: TRBV29-1
clone size: few

CDR3 protein: CASSLQRGGNEQFF
J gene: TRBJ2-1
V gene: TRBV3-1
clone size: NA

CDR3 protein: CATSRVAGGYEQYF
J gene: TRBJ2-7
V gene: TRBV15
clone size: NA

CDR3 protein: CASSKFRGLKTQYF
J gene: TRBJ2-5
V gene: TRBV6-2/TRBV6-3
clone size: NA

CDR3 protein: CASSTDRGGYTF
J gene: TRBJ1-2
V gene: TRBV11-2
clone size: NA

CDR3 protein: CASSVTPGTDYNEQFF
J gene: TRBJ2-1
V gene: TRBV5-1
clone size: few

CDR3 protein: CVSSLNIRWDRTGELFF
J gene: TRBJ2-2
V gene: TRBV12-3/TRBV12-4
clone size: NA

CDR3 protein: CASSSLDGGPYEQYF
J gene: TRBJ2-7
V gene: TRBV4-2
clone size: few

CDR3 protein: CASSLVYANAETQYF
J gene: TRBJ2-5
V gene: TRBV27
clone size: NA

CDR3 protein: CSVGTSGSRETQYF
J gene: TRBJ2-5
V gene: TRBV29-1
clone size: few

CDR3 protein: CSVEGWDKDNEQFF
J gene: TRBJ2-1
V gene: TRBV29-1
clone size: NA

CDR3 protein: CASSYRSPQETQYF
J gene: TRBJ2-5
V gene: TRBV6-5
clone size: NA

CDR3 protein: CSAPSGREPADTQYF
J gene: TRBJ2-3
V gene: TRBV20-1
clone size: few

CDR3 protein: CSVLVVSKNIQYF
J gene: TRBJ2-4
V gene: TRBV29-1
clone size: NA